What follows are 8 T cell receptor beta chains derived from one specimen sequenced in a study of blood T cells in healthy people across ages. For the second PCR, which ran for about 7 to 11 cycles, a sample-barcoded 5' primer and a J-beta primer mix were used. TCRdb reprocessed the 5' RACE reads via MiXCR and lists one record per CDR3 protein. The sample includes under 2,000,000 distinct CDR3 sequences, 40% to 55% of them seen just once. The sample comprised blood. These receptors were obtained from a woman between 40 and 50 years old in good health.

CDR3 bases: TGTGCCAGCAGCGCCGGGACTAGCGGGGACCTCGAGCAGTACTTC. Residues: CASSAGTSGDLEQYF. The chain uses TRBV7-2 and TRBJ2-7; TRBD2 matches 13 bases. The CDR3 sequence is 15 residues long. Germline lookup yields CDR1 SGHTA and CDR2 FQGNSA. The V gene end was trimmed by 5 bases and the J gene end by 6 bases; junction bases not matched to a gene: 7.

This clonotype appeared a few times. The V call is TRBV9, the J call TRBJ2-5; 7 bases map to TRBD1. The V and J ends lost 4 bases and 2 bases, in that order; junction bases with no gene match: 17. The CDR3 has 18 amino acids. The germline V gene has CDR1 SGDLS and CDR2 YYNGEE. The CDR3: CASSPSPTPGQLQETQYF. As DNA, the CDR3 is TGTGCCAGCAGCCCGAGCCCTACTCCGGGACAGCTACAAGAGACCCAGTACTTC.

The chain combines TRBV29-1 with TRBJ2-1, with 8 positions matching TRBD2. V was pared by 2 bases and J by 6 bases, with 6 bases of the junction left unmatched. The CDR3 is 14 amino acids. Germline CDR1 and CDR2: SQVTM and ANQGSEA. For the CDR3, the DNA is TGCAGCGTTGAAAACTCCGGGACTAGCAATGAGCAGTTCTTC. Its translation: CSVENSGTSNEQFF.

The V gene is TRBV7-2, the J gene TRBJ1-1; D ambiguous. Germline-derived CDR1 and CDR2 are SGHTA and FQGNSA. CDR3 size: 13 residues. The V and J ends lost 2 bases and 5 bases respectively, with 9 bases between them. For the CDR3, the DNA is TGTGCCAGCAGCTTACGATCTGGGACTGAAGCTTTCTTT. This encodes CASSLRSGTEAFF.

This clonotype showed up just a few times. J is TRBJ2-1 and V is TRBV4-2; no clear D. The CDR3 covers 16 residues. The V end lost 1 base, the J end lost 2 bases, and 12 bases lay between the germline ends. From germline, CDR1 is LGHNA and CDR2 YNFKEQ. The CDR3 region has the DNA TGTGCCAGCAGCCAAGGGGCCGTACGGACCTACAATGAGCAGTTCTTC. Encoded protein: CASSQGAVRTYNEQFF.

V gene TRBV6-5 combines with J gene TRBJ1-4; D unresolved. V was cut by 0 bases and J by 0 bases, with 5 bases left in between. The CDR3 spans 15 residues. Germline values: CDR1 MNHEY, CDR2 SVGAGI. The CDR3 nucleotides read TGTGCCAGCAGTTACTCGGTCTCAACTAATGAAAAACTGTTTTTT. Encoded protein: CASSYSVSTNEKLFF.

The genes are TRBV7-9 and TRBJ1-6; 7 bases match TRBD1. CDR1 is SEHNR and CDR2 is FQNEAQ in the germline V gene (reference sequence). The CDR3 has 16 residues. The trim removed 0 bases at V and 5 bases at J, leaving 4 bases unmatched. CDR3 in amino acids: CASSLAGGGNNSPLHF. The CDR3 DNA follows: TGTGCCAGCAGCTTAGCAGGAGGGGGCAATAATTCACCCCTCCACTTT.

The chain combines TRBV3-1 with TRBJ2-1; D not resolved. CDR1 and CDR2 (germline): LGHDT, YNNKEL (reference sequence). The CDR3 sequence is 10 residues long. The V gene lost 2 bases and the J gene lost 15 bases, with 8 bases spanning the gap. The CDR3 region has the DNA TGTGCCAGCAGCCAAACACACATGTTCTTC. It codes for CASSQTHMFF.